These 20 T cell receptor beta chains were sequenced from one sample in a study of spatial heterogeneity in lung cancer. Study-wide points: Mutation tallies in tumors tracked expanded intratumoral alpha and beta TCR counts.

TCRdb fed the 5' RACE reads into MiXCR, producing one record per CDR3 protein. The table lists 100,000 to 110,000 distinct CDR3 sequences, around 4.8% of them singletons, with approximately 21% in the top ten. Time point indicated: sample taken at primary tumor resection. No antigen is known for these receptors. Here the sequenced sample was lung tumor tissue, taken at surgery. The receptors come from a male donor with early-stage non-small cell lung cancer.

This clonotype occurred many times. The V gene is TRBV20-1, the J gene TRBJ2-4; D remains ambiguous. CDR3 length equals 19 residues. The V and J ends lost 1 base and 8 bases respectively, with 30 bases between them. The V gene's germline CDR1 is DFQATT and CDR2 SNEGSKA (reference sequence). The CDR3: CSARGVGQIGFGVLDIQYF. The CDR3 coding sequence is TGCAGTGCTAGAGGGGTGGGTCAGATCGGGTTCGGAGTCCTAGACATTCAGTACTTC.

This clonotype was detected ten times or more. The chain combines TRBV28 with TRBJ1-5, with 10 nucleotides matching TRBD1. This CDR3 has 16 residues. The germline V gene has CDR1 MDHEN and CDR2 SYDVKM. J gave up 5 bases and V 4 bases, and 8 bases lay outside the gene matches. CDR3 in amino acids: CASSSPGTGADQPQHF. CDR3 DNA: TGTGCCAGCAGTTCCCCAGGGACAGGGGCAGATCAGCCCCAGCATTTT.

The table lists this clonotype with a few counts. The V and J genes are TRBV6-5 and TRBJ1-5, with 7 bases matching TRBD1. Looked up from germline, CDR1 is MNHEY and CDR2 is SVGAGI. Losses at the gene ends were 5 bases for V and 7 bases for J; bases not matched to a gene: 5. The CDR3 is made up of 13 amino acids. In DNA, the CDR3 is TGTGCCAGCAGTCGGGGACAGAAACAGCCCCAGCATTTT. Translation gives CASSRGQKQPQHF.

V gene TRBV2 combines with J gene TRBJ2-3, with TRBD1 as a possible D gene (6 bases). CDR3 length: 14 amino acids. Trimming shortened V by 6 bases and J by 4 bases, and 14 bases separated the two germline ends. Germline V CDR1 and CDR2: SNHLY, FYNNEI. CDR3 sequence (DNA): TGTGCCAGCAGCCCTGGACAGCTTGCAGATACGCAGTATTTT. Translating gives CASSPGQLADTQYF. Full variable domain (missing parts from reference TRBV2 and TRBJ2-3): EPEVTQTPSHQVTQMGQEVILRCVPISNHLYFYWYRQILGQKVEFLVSFYNNEISEKSEIFDDQFSVERPDGSNFTLKIRSTKLEDSAMYFCASSPGQLADTQYFGPGTRLTVL.

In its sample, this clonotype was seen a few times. CDR3 in amino acids: CASSTGQGVDTQYF. The DNA of the CDR3 is TGTGCCAGCAGCACCGGACAGGGGGTAGATACGCAGTATTTT. The genes are TRBV12-3 or TRBV12-4 and TRBJ2-3, with 10 positions matching TRBD1. J gave up 5 bases and V 6 bases, and 5 bases lay outside the gene matches. There are 14 residues in the CDR3.

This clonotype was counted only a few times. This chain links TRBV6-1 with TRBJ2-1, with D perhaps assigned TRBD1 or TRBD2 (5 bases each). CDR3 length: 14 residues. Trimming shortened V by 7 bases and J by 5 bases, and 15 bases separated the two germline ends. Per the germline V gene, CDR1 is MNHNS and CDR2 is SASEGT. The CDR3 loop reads CASNRDGKNNEQFF. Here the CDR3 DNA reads TGTGCCAGCAATAGGGACGGTAAGAACAATGAGCAGTTCTTC.

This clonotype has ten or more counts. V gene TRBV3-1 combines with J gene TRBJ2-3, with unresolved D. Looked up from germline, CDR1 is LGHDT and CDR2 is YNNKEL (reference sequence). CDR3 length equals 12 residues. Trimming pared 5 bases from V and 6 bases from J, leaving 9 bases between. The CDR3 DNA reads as TGTGCCAGCAGCTTCACCAGGGATACGCAGTATTTT. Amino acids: CASSFTRDTQYF.

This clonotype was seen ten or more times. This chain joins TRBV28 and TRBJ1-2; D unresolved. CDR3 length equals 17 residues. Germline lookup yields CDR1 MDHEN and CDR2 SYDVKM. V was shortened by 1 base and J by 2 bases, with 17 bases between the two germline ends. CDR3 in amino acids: CASSLSLRTPGNYGYTF. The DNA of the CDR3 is TGTGCCAGCAGTTTATCCTTACGGACCCCTGGGAACTATGGCTACACCTTC.

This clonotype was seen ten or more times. For the CDR3, the DNA is TGTGCCAGCAGCCAGCGGACTAGCTTGCATGAGCAGTTCTTC. This translates into CASSQRTSLHEQFF. The V call is TRBV7-8, the J call TRBJ2-1, with 8 positions matching TRBD2. J gave up 8 bases and V 5 bases, and 8 bases lay outside the gene matches. Germline V lookup: CDR1 SGHVS, CDR2 FQNEAQ. This CDR3 contains 14 residues.

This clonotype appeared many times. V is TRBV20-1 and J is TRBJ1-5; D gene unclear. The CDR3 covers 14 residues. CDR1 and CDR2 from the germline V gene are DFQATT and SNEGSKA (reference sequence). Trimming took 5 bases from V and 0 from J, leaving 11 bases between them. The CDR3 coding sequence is TGCAGTGCTCGCCTTGGTTATAGCAATCAGCCCCAGCATTTT. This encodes CSARLGYSNQPQHF.

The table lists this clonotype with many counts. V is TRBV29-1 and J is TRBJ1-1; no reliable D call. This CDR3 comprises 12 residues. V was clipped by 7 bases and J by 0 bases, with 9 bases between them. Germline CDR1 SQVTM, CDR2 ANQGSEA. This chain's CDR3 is CSASQMNTEAFF. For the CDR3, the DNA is TGCAGCGCCTCCCAGATGAACACTGAAGCTTTCTTT.

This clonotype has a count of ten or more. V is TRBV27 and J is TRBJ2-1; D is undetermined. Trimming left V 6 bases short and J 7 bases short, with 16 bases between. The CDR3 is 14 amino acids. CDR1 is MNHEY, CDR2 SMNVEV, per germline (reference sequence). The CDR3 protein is CASSRLSPDNEQFF. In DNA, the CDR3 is TGTGCCAGCAGCCGTTTATCCCCCGATAATGAGCAGTTCTTC.

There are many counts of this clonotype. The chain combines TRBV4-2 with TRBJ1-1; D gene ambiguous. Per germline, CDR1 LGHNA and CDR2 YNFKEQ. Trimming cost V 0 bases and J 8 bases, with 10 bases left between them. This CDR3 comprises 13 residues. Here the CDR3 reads CASSQEVQTEAFF. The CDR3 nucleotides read TGTGCCAGCAGCCAAGAGGTACAAACGGAAGCTTTCTTT.

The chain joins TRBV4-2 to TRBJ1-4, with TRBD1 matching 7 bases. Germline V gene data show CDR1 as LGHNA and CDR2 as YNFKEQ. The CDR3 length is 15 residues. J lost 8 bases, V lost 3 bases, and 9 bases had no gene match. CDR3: CASSQYRDRREKLFF. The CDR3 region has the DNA TGTGCCAGCAGCCAGTACCGGGACAGAAGGGAAAAACTGTTTTTT.

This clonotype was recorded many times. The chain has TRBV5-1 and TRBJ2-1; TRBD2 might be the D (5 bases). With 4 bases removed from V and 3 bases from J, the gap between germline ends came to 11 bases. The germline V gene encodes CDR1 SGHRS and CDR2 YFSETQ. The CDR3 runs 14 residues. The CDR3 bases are TGCGCCAGCAGCCCGAACCGGGACTACAATGAGCAGTTCTTC. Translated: CASSPNRDYNEQFF.

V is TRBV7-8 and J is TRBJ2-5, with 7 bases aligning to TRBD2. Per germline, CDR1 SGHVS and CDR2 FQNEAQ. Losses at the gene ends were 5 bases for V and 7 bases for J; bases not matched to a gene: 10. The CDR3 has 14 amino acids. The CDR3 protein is CASSPEQRDGTQYF. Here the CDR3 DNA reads TGTGCCAGCAGCCCCGAGCAGCGGGACGGGACCCAGTACTTC.

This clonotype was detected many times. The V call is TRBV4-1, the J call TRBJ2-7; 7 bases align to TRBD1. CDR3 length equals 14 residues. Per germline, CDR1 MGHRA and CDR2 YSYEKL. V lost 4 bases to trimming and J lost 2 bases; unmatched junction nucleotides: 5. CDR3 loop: CASSPGRGTYEQYF. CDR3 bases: TGCGCCAGCAGCCCAGGCAGGGGGACCTACGAGCAGTACTTC.

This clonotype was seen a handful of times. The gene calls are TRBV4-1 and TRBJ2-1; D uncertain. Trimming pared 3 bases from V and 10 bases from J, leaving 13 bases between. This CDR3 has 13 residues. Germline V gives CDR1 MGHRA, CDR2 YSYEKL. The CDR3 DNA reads TGCGCCAGCAGCCATCCCGAAACGCAAGAGCAGTTCTTC. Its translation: CASSHPETQEQFF.

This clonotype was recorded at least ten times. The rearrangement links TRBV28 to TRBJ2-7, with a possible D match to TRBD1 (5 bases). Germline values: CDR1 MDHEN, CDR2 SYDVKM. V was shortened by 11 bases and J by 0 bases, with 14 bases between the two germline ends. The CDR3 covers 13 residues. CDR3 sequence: CASRVPLSYEQYF. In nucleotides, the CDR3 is TGTGCCTCCAGGGTTCCACTCTCCTACGAGCAGTACTTC. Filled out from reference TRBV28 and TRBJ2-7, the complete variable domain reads DVKVTQSSRYLVKRTGEKVFLECVQDMDHENMFWYRQDPGLGLRLIYFSYDVKMKEKGDIPEGYSVSREKKERFSLILESASTNQTSMYLCASRVPLSYEQYFGPGTRLTVT.

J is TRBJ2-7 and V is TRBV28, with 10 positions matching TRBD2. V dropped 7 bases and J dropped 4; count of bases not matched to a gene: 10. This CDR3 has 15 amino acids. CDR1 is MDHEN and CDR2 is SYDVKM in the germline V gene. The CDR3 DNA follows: TGTGCCAGCAAAAAGACTAGCGGGCGTTATTACGAGCAGTACTTC. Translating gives CASKKTSGRYYEQYF.